This T cell receptor (beta chain) appears in the sequencing data of a study of read filtering for tumor transcriptome and immune sequencing (dated by TCRdb to the early 2020s). For context, the study as a whole: Of the patients in the cohort, 16 to 20 were male and over 11 were female, and their mean age was around 66 years, with a range of roughly 45 to 90. Under revised international staging, roughly 8 patients fell into R-ISS I, 15 or so into R-ISS II and roughly 7 into R-ISS III. After DNase treatment, whole-transcriptome libraries were prepared with the TruSeq RNA Access Library Prep Kit. Per sample, about 3.5 to 10.27 million TCR-region mapped reads were obtained with IR-seq, compared with only 85 to 1273 with RNA-seq. Using the same bone marrow samples, the study compared TCR repertoires obtained by targeted immune repertoire sequencing with those obtained by bulk whole-transcriptome sequencing. As a main aim, a read-filtering strategy for immune repertoire data was addressed, with the specific question being whether clonotypes supported by a single read should be removed. The research as a whole found: The sorted CD138-negative fraction was a mixed bone marrow immune population, not purified T cells. When single-read clonotypes were removed, the proportions of shared clonotypes in IR-seq and RNA-seq correlated more strongly. Single-read clonotypes made up roughly 80% of clonotypes but roughly 3.2% of total reads in IR-seq, and approximately 73% of clonotypes and 35% to 50% of reads in RNA-seq. Clonotypes were captured by IR-seq at much higher depth and more reliably than by RNA-seq, and smaller IR-seq throughput was sufficient for identification of most shared clonotypes.

Ten or more counts support this clonotype. The clone's antigen remains unknown. No base qualities exist here, and no much larger clone lies one base off it. TCR libraries were constructed from 350 to 400 ng RNA using the Immunoverse kit, and molecular barcoded adaptors covering alpha/delta and beta/gamma chains were employed. TCR library preparation was performed with the same RNA that was used for transcriptome sequencing. Sequencing of the TCR libraries was done on an Illumina HiSeq 4000 with 2 x 150 cycles. On the study's bioinformatics: With MiXCR, TCR reads were aligned to human V, D, J and C references and assembled into CDR3 clonotypes, with quality filtering and error correction included. The tcR package in R was used to analyze clonotype counts and gene usage diversity. Raw mapping reads were checked after the RNA-seq reads had been mapped by STAR aligner version 2.5.3a onto the human GRCh37 genome. To test the effect of sequencing depth on detected clonotypes, IR-seq fastq files were randomly downsampled using Seqtk 1.3. In-frame beta chains were kept once TCRdb had trimmed the public reads at Q25 with fastp and called clones with MiXCR. Every CDR3 protein is listed once, alongside the most common genes and DNA of its rows. The authors' filters were not applied to this entry. The sample table shows around 41,000 distinct CDR3 sequences, and around 13% are seen once. Of the sample, 15% to 20% falls within the top ten clones.

Each patient had bone marrow sampled at the time of active disease. Ficoll-Hypaque density gradient centrifugation was used to isolate the bone marrow mononuclear cells. To remove myeloma plasma cells, the cells were labeled with CD138 magnetic microbeads on a MACS separator, and CD138-negative cells were then collected by negative selection. Purity of the isolated cells was checked by flow cytometry on an Attune NxT using CD138 antibodies. TRIzol reagent was used to extract total RNA, which was then quantified with a NanoDrop spectrophotometer. For each patient, the CD138-negative bone marrow sample underwent paired RNA-seq and IR-seq. The CDR3 holds 14 amino acids from the cysteine to the phenylalanine. The read is trimmed to its CDR3 DNA, 42 bases read in frame from base 1. Trimming leaves V shorter by 2 bases and J shorter by 6 bases, with the junction holding 3 bases beyond the gene matches. The germline V gene yields ENHRY for CDR1 and SYGVKD for CDR2.

Sequenced input: a population of CD138-negative cells sorted from bone marrow. The sample's cell subset or site, from its label and the paper: bone marrow mononuclear cells depleted of CD138+ plasma/myeloma cells by negative magnetic selection. Here the chain combines TRBV10-3 and TRBJ1-5; 8 bases in between match TRBD1. This receptor was obtained from a donor over 35 with multiple myeloma. The CDR3 amino acid sequence is: CAISEPGTGQPQHF. The nucleotides read TGTGCCATCAGTGAGCCAGGGACAGGTCAGCCCCAGCATTTT.